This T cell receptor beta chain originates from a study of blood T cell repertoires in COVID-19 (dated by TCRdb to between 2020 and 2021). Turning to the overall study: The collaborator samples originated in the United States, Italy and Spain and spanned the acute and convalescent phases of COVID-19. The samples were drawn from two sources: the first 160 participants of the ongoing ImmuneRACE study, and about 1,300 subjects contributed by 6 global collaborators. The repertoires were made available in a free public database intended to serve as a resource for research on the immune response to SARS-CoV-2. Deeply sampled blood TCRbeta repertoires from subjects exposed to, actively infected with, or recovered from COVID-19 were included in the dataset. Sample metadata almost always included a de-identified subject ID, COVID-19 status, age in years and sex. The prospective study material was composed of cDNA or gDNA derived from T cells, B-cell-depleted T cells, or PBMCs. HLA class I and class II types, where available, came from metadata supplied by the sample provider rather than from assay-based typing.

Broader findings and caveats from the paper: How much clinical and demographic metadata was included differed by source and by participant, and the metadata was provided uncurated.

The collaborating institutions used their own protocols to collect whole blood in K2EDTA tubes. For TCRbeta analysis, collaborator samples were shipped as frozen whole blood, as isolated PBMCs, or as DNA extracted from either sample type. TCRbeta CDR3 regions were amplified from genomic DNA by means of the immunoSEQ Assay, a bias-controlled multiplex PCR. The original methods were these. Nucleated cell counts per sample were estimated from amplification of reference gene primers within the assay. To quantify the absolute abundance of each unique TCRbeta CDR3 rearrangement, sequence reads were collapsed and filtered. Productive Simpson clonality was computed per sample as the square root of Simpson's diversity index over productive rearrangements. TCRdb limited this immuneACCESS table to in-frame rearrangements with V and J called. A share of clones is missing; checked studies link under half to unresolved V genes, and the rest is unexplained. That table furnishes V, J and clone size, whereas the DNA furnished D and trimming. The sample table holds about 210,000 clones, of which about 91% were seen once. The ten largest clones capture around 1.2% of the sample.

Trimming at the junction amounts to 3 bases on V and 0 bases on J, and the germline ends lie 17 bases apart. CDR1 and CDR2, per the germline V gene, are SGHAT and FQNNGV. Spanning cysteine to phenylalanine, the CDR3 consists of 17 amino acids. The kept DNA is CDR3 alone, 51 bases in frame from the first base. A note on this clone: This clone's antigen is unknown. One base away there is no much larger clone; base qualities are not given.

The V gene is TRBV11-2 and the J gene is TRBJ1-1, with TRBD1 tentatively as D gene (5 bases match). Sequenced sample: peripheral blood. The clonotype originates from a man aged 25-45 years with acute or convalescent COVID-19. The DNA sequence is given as TGTGCCAGCAGCTTGGGCCGGGGGATGCGTTTGAACACTGAAGCTTTCTTT. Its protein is CASSLGRGMRLNTEAFF.